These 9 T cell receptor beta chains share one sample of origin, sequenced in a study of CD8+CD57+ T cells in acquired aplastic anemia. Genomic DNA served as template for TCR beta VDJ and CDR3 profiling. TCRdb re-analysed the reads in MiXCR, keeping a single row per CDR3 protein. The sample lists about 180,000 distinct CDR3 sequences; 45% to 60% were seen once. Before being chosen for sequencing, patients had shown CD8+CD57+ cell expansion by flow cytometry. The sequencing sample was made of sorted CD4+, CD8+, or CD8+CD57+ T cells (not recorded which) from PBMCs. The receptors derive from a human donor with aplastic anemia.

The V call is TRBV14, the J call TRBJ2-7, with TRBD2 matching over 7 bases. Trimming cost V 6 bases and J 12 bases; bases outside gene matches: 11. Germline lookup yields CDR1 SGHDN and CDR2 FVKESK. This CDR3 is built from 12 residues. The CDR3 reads CASSYAGADVYF. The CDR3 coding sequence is TGTGCCAGCAGTTACGCGGGAGCGGACGTGTACTTC. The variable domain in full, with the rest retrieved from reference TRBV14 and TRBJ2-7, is EAGVTQFPSHSVIEKGQTVTLRCDPISGHDNLYWYRRVMGKEIKFLLHFVKESKQDESGMPNNRFLAERTGGTYSTLKVQPAELEDSGVYFCASSYAGADVYFGPGTRLTVT.

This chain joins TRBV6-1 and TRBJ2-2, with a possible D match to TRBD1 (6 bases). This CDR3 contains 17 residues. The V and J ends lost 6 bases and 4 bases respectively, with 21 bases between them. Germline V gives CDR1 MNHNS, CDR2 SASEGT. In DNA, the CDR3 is TGTGCCAGCAGGAATTTAGGGTTGGGGGCGGTCACCGGGGAGCTGTTTTTT. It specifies CASRNLGLGAVTGELFF.

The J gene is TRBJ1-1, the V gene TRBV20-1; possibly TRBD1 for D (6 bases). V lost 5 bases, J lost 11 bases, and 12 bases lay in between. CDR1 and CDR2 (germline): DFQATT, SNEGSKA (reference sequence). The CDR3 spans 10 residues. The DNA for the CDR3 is TGCAGTGCTCTCCGGGACACTGCTTTCTTT. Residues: CSALRDTAFF.

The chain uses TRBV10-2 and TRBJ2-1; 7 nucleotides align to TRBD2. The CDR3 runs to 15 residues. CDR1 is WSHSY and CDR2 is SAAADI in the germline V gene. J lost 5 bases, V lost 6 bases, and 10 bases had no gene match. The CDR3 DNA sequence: TGCGCCAGCAGAAAAGGAGCTAGCGGCAACAATGAGCAGTTCTTC. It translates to CASRKGASGNNEQFF.

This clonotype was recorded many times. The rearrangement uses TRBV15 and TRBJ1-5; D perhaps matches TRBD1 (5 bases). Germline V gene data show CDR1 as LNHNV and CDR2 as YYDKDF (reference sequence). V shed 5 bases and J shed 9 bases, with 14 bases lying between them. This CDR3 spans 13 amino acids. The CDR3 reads CATSRQGSSPQHF. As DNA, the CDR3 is TGTGCCACCAGCCGTCAGGGTTCTTCGCCCCAGCATTTT.

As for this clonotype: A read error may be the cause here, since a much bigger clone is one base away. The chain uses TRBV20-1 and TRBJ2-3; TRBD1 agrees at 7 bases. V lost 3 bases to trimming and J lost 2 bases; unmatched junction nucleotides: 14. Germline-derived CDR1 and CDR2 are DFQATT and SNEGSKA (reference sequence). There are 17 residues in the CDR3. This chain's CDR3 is CSARVGGHRGFTDTQYF. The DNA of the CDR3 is TGCAGTGCTAGGGTTGGGGGCCACAGGGGTTTCACAGATACGCAGTATTTT.

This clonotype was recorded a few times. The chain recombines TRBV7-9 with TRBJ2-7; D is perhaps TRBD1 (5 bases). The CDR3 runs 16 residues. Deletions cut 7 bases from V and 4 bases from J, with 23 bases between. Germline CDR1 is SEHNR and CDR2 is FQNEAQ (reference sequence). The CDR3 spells CASTPNQGLGMYEQYF. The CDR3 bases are TGTGCCAGCACACCCAATCAGGGTCTAGGGATGTACGAGCAGTACTTC.

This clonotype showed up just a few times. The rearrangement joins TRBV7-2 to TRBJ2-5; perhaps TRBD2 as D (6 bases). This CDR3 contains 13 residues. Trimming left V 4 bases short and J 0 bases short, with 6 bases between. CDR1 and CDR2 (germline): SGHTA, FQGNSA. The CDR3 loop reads CASSWGDQETQYF. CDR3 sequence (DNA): TGTGCCAGCAGCTGGGGGGACCAAGAGACCCAGTACTTC.

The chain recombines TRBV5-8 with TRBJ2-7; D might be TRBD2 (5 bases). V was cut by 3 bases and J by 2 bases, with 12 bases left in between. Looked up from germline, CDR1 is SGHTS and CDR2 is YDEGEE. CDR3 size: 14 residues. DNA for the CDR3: TGTGCCAGCAGCTCCGGGCTAGCCACCTACGAGCAGTACTTC. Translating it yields CASSSGLATYEQYF. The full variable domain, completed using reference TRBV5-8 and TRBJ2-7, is EAGVTQSPTHLIKTRGQQATLRCSPISGHTSVYWYQQALGLGLQFLLWYDEGEERNRGNFPPRFSGRQFPNYSSELNVNALELEDSALYLCASSSGLATYEQYFGPGTRLTVT.